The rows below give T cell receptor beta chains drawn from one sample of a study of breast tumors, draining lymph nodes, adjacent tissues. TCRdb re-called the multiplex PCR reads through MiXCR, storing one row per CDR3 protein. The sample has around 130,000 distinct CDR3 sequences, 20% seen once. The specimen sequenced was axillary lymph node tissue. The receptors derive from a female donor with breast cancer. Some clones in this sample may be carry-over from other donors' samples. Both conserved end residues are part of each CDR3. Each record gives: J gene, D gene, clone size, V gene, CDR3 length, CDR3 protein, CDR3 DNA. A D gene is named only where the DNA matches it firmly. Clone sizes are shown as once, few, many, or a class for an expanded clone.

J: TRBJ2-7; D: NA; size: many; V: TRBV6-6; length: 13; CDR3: CASSATSTAEQYF; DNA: TGTGCCAGCAGTGCGACCTCAACCGCCGAGCAGTACTTC
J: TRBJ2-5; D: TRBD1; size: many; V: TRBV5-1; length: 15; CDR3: CASSTGDRGTETQYF; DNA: TGCGCCAGCAGCACCGGGGACAGGGGAACGGAGACCCAGTACTTC
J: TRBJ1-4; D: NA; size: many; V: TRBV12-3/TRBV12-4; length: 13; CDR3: CASSSVANEKLFF; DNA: TGTGCCAGCAGTTCGGTAGCTAATGAAAAACTGTTTTTT
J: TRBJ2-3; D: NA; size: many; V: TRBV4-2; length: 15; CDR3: CASSQDRISTDTQYF; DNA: TGTGCCAGCAGCCAAGACAGGATTAGCACAGATACGCAGTATTTT
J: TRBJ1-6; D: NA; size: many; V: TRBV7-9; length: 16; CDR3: CASSLQESPYNSPLHF; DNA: TGTGCCAGCAGCTTACAGGAGTCTCCCTATAATTCACCCCTCCACTTT
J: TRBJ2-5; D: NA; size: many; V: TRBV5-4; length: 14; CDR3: CASSPGGTQETQYF; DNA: TGTGCCAGCAGCCCGGGTGGGACCCAAGAGACCCAGTACTTC
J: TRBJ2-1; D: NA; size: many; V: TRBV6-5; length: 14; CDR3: CASSYSTRGNEQFF; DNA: TGTGCCAGCAGTTACTCTACTAGGGGCAATGAGCAGTTCTTC
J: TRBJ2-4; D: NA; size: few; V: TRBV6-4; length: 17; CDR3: CASSAWGDTRAKNIQYF; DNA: TGTGCCAGCAGTGCCTGGGGGGACACCCGTGCCAAAAACATTCAGTACTTC
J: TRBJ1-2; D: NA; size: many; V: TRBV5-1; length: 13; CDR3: CASSYDRPYGYTF; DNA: TGCGCCAGCAGCTACGACAGGCCCTATGGCTACACCTTC
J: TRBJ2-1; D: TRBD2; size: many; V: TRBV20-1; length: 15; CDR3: CSARALAGVYNEQFF; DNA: TGCAGTGCTAGAGCGTTAGCGGGAGTTTACAATGAGCAGTTCTTC
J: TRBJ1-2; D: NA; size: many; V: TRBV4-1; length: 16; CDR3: CASSQERAGSGYGYTF; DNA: TGCGCCAGCAGCCAAGAAAGAGCCGGGTCCGGCTATGGCTACACCTTC
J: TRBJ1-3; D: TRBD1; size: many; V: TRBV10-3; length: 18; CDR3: CAISELFPGQRSGNTIYF; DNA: TGTGCCATCAGTGAGTTGTTTCCGGGACAGCGCTCTGGAAACACCATATATTTT
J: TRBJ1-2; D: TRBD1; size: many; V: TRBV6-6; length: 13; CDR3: CASTPGTGYGYTF; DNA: TGTGCCAGCACCCCCGGGACAGGCTATGGCTACACCTTC
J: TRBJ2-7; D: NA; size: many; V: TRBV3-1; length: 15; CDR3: CASSTSSSGDYEQYF; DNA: TGTGCCAGCAGCACCTCCAGTTCCGGAGATTACGAGCAGTACTTC